This T cell receptor beta chain is drawn from a study of long-term antiretroviral therapy in people with HIV. Whole-study results and caveats: Whichever time point was examined, clones expanded before ART dominated the repertoire.

The immunoSEQ assay was v3.0, run at survey level. Here immunoSEQ multiplex PCR was the method, and the copy in TCRdb shows in-frame clones only, minus some. This sample yields about 28,000 clones, of which less than 90% are seen a single time; more than 0.8% belongs to the top ten. The CDR3 extends over 14 amino acids. V shed 5 bases and J 4 bases; nucleotides not matched to a gene: 6. CDR1 and CDR2 (germline): MNHEY, SMNVEV (reference sequence). As regards this clone: As yet, its antigen is unknown.

This sample comprised unsorted PBMCs, obtained 2 years after starting antiretroviral therapy. The receptor was isolated from a man in his fifties with HIV. V is TRBV27 and J is TRBJ2-3; 7 positions agree with TRBD1. CDR3 coding DNA: TGTGCCAGCAGTGCACAGGGGTATGCAGATACGCAGTATTTT. It codes for CASSAQGYADTQYF.